This T cell receptor (beta chain) originates from a study of OX40 agonist ivuxolimab in advanced cancers. Background on the study: All patients had ivuxolimab intravenously every 2 weeks at 0.01 to 10 mg/kg.

CDR3 size: 16 residues. Germline assignment: CDR1 ENHRY and CDR2 SYGVKD. The ends were cut back, 0 bases at V and 3 bases at J, with 15 bases in the middle. Regarding the study as a whole: Clonal expansion in partial responders at 0.1-3.0 mg/kg ranked among the lowest.

The data were produced by immunoSEQ multiplex PCR, yet TCRdb's version contains in-frame clones alone and is incomplete. The sample shows about 22,000 clones, approximately 88% of them seen only once. By share, this clone counts as large. What it binds is not known. The J gene is TRBJ2-7, the V gene TRBV10-3; D perhaps matches TRBD1 (5 bases). This receptor was taken from an adult with an advanced solid tumor such as melanoma, head and neck, liver or kidney cancer. Source: CD4+ or CD8+ T cells sorted from blood, taken in a trial of the OX40 agonist ivuxolimab. The CDR3 bases are TGTGCCATCAGTGAGTCGAGACAGAGCCACTTCTACGAGCAGTACTTC. This codes for CAISESRQSHFYEQYF.